This TCR beta chain is from a study of T cell changes during pregnancy in multiple sclerosis. V trimming: 2 bases; J trimming: 5 bases; junction bases outside the gene matches: 7. This CDR3 region has 16 residues. Germline assignment: CDR1 SQVTM and CDR2 ANQGSEA. The data were produced by immunoSEQ multiplex PCR, yet TCRdb's version contains in-frame clones alone and is incomplete. The table lists fewer than 140,000 clones, 91% of them singletons. The V call is TRBV29-1, the J call TRBJ2-3; 13 nucleotides agree with TRBD2. The sequence came from a female donor with multiple sclerosis, enrolled in a pregnancy study. The input for sequencing was peripheral blood, taken before pregnancy. This chain's CDR3 is CSVERTSGSLIDTQYF. The CDR3 DNA is TGCAGCGTTGAAAGGACTAGCGGGAGTCTTATAGATACGCAGTATTTT.